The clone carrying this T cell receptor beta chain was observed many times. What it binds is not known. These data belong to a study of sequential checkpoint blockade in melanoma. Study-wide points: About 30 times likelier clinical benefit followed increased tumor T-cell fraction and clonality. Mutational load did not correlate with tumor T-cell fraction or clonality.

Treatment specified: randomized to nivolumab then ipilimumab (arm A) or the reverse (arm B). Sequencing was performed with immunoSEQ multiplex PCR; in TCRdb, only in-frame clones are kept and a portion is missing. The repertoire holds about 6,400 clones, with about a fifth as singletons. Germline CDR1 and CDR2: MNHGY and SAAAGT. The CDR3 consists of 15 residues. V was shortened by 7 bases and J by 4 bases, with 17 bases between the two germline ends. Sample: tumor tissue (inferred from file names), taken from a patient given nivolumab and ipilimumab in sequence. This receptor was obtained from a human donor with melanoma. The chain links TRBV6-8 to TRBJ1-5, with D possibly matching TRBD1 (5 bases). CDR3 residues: CASTQWGRLNQPQHF. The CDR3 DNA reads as TGTGCCAGCACCCAATGGGGCAGGCTTAATCAGCCCCAGCATTTT.